This TCR beta chain was obtained from a study of cytomegalovirus exposure and HLA in healthy donors. Study-level information: About 180 million T cells yielded 110 million or so unique TCR beta sequences in earlier analysis.

The V gene lost 2 bases and the J gene lost 4 bases, with 15 bases spanning the gap. The germline V gene encodes CDR1 SNHLY and CDR2 FYNNEI. CDR3 length: 16 amino acids. Both 60 Vbeta primers and 13 Jbeta primers went into the PCR. Sequenced by immunoSEQ multiplex PCR; TCRdb stores in-frame clones only, minus some. Of about 120,000 clones listed, 8% to 10% are singletons. This clone was observed a few times. The TCR was taken from a man aged 30 to 39 in good health and CMV-seronegative. The chain is built from TRBV2 and TRBJ1-5; no firm D call. Material for sequencing was PBMCs. The CDR3 nucleotides read TGTGCCAGCAGTGAATTTAGATTAAGCTCTAATCAGCCCCAGCATTTT. The encoded protein is CASSEFRLSSNQPQHF.